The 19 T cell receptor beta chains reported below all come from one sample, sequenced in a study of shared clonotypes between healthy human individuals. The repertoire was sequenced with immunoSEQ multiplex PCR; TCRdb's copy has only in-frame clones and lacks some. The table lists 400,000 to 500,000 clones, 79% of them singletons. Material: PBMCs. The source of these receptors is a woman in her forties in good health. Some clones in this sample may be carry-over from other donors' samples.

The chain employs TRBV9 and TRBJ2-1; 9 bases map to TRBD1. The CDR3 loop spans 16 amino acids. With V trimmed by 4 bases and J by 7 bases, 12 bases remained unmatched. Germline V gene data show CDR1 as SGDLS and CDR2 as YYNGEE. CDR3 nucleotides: TGTGCCAGCAGCCCGCCGGGACAGGGACCTACAAATGAGCAGTTCTTC. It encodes CASSPPGQGPTNEQFF.

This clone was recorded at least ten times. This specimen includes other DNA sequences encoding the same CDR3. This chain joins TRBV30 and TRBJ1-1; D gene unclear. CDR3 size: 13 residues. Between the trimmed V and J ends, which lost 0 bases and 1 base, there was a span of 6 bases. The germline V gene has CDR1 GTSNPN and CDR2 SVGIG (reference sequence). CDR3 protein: CAWSVGRNTEAFF. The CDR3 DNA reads TGTGCCTGGAGTGTTGGGAGGAACACTGAAGCTTTCTTT.

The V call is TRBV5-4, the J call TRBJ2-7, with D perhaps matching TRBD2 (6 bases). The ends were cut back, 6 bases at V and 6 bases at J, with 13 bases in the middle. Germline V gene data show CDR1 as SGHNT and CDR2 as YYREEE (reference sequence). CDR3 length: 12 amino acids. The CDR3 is CASTEGRGEQYF. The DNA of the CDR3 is TGTGCCAGCACGGAGGGTCGGGGCGAGCAGTACTTC.

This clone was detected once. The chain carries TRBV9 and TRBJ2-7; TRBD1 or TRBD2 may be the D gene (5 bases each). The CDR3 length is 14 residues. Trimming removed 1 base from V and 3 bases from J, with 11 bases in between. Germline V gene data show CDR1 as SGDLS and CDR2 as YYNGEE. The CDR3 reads CASSVHHGGYEQYF. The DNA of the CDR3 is TGTGCCAGCAGCGTACACCATGGGGGCTACGAGCAGTACTTC.

This chain's CDR3 is CASRSLAGATGELFF. The CDR3, as DNA: TGTGCCAGCAGGTCCCTAGCGGGAGCAACCGGGGAGCTGTTTTTT. The chain uses TRBV6-5 and TRBJ2-2, with 10 nucleotides matching TRBD2. Germline V lookup: CDR1 MNHEY, CDR2 SVGAGI. V was pared by 6 bases and J by 5 bases, with 6 bases of the junction left unmatched. The CDR3 sequence is 15 residues long.

In DNA, the CDR3 is TGTGCCAGCAGTGGAGAAGCTGCCGGTGAGCAGTTCTTC. It codes for CASSGEAAGEQFF. This sequence joins TRBV2 and TRBJ2-1; no definite D call. Germline values: CDR1 SNHLY, CDR2 FYNNEI. The CDR3 runs 13 residues. Deletions cut 4 bases from V and 9 bases from J, with 13 bases between.

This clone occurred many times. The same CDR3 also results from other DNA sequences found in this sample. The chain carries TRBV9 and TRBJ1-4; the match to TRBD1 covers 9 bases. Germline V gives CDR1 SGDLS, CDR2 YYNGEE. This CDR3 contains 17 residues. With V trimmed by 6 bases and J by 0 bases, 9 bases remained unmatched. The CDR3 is CASKVGTGHSTNEKLFF. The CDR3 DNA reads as TGTGCCAGCAAAGTAGGGACAGGGCATTCAACTAATGAAAAACTGTTTTTT.

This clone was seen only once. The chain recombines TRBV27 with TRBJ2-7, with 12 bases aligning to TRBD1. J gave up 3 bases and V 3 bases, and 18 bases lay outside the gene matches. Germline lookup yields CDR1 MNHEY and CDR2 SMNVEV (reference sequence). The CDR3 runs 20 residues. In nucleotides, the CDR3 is TGTGCCAGCAGTTTGAAGGTTATCGGGACAGGGGGCCCACTTTTCTACGAGCAGTACTTC. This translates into CASSLKVIGTGGPLFYEQYF.

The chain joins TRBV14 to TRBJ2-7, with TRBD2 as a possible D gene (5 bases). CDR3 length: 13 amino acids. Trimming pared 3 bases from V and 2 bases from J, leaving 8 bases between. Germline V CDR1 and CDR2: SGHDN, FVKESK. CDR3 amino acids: CASSQIAPYEQYF. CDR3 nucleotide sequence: TGTGCCAGCAGCCAGATAGCGCCCTACGAGCAGTACTTC.

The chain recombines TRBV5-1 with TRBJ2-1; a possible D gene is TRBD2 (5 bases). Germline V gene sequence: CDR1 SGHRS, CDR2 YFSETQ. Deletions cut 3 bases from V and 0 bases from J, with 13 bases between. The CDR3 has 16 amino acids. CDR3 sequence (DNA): TGCGCCAGCAGCTGGACGACACGGGGCTCCTACAATGAGCAGTTCTTC. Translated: CASSWTTRGSYNEQFF.

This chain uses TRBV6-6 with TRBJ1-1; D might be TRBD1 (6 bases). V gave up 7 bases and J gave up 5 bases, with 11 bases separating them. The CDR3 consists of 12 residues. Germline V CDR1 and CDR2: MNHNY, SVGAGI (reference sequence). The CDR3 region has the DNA TGTGCCAGCACCCTAGGGGGAACTGAAGCTTTCTTT. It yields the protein CASTLGGTEAFF.

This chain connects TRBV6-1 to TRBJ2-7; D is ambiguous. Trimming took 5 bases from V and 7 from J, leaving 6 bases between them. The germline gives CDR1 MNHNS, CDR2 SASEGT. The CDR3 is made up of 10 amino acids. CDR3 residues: CASSHYEQYF. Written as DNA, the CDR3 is TGTGCCAGCAGTCACTATGAGCAGTACTTC.

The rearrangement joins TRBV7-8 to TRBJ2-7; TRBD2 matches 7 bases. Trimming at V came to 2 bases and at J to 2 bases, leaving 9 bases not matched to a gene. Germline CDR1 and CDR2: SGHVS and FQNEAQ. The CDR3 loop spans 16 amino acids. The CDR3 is CASSLPGLEGAYEQYF. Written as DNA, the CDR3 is TGTGCCAGCAGCTTACCCGGACTAGAAGGTGCCTACGAGCAGTACTTC.

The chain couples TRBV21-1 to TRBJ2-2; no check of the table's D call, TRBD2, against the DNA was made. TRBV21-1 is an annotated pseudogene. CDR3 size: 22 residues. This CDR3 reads CASSKFPIFERGAGPNTGELFF. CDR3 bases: TGTGCCAGCAGCAAATTCCCCATTTTCGAGCGCGGAGCGGGCCCGAACACCGGGGAGCTGTTTTTT.

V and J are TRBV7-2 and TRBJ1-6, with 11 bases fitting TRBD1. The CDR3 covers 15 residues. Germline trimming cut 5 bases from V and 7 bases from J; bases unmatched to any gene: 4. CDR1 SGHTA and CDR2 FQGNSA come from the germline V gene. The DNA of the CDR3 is TGTGCCAGCAGCCCTGGGACAGGGGGAAATTCACCCCTCCACTTT. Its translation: CASSPGTGGNSPLHF.

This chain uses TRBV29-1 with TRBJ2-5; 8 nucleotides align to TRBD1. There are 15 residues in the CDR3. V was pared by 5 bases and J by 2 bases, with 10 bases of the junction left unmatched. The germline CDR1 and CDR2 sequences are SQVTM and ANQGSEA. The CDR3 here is CSVRWAGGPQETQYF. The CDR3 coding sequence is TGCAGCGTTCGGTGGGCAGGGGGCCCACAAGAGACCCAGTACTTC. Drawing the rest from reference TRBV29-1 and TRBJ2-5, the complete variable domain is SAVISQKPSRDICQRGTSLTIQCQVDSQVTMMFWYRQQPGQSLTLIATANQGSEATYESGFVIDKFPISRPNLTFSTLTVSNMSPEDSSIYLCSVRWAGGPQETQYFGPGTRLLVL.

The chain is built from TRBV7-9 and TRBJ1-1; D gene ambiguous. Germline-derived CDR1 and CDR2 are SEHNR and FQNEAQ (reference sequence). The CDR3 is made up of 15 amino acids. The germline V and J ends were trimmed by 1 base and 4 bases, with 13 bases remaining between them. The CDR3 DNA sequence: TGTGCCAGCAGCTTAGAAAGGTTGGTGAGCACTGAAGCTTTCTTT. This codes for CASSLERLVSTEAFF.

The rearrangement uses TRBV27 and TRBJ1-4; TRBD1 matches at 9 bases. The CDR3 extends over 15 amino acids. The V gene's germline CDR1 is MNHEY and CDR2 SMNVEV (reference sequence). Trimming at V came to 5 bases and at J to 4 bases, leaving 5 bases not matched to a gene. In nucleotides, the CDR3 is TGTGCCAGCAGTGACAGGGGGTTTGGTAATGAAAAACTGTTTTTT. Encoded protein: CASSDRGFGNEKLFF.

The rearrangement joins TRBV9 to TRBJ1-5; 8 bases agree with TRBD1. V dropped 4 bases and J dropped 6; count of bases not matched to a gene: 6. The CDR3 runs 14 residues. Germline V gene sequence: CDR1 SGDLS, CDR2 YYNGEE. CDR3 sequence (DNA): TGTGCCAGCAGCCCCGGGACAGGAGGTCAGCCCCAGCATTTT. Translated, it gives CASSPGTGGQPQHF.